The next 15 T cell receptor beta chains were all read from a single sample in a study of cytomegalovirus exposure and HLA in healthy donors. PCR involved 60 Vbeta and 13 Jbeta primers. Sequencing used immunoSEQ multiplex PCR; TCRdb keeps in-frame clones, though not all of them. The table records 250,000 to 350,000 clones, about four fifths of them present only once. The specimen sequenced was PBMCs. Receptors originate from a girl aged 2 to 10 in good health and CMV-seronegative.

This clone was found once. This chain connects TRBV19 to TRBJ2-7, with D possibly TRBD1 on 5 matching bases. Germline values: CDR1 LNHDA, CDR2 SQIVND (reference sequence). V lost 3 bases, J lost 0 bases, and 12 bases lay in between. This CDR3 spans 15 amino acids. Here the CDR3 reads CASSIGQGPSYEQYF. CDR3 nucleotides: TGTGCCAGTAGTATTGGACAAGGGCCCTCCTACGAGCAGTACTTC.

The CDR3 loop is CASSENARTLTEAFF. CDR3 nucleotides: TGTGCCAGCAGTGAAAATGCAAGAACTCTCACTGAAGCTTTCTTT. This chain links TRBV2 with TRBJ1-1; D is unclear. V gave up 2 bases and J gave up 4 bases, with 14 bases separating them. CDR1 and CDR2 (germline): SNHLY, FYNNEI. CDR3 length equals 15 residues.

The chain couples TRBV23-1 to TRBJ2-6; the D is unclear. TRBV23-1 is reported as an ORF; its role is uncertain. This CDR3 is 18 amino acids long. Trimming took off 7 bases at V and 4 bases at J, with 23 bases between the two ends. DNA for the CDR3: TGCGCCAGCACCCCCAAGAATGGGCCTTTGTGGGGGGCCAACGTCCTGACTTTC. It encodes CASTPKNGPLWGANVLTF.

The V and J genes are TRBV5-1 and TRBJ2-3; D may be TRBD2 (6 bases). The V gene's germline CDR1 is SGHRS and CDR2 YFSETQ. V was clipped by 0 bases and J by 2 bases, with 10 bases between them. CDR3 length equals 15 residues. CDR3 amino acids: CASSLGAGLTDTQYF. In DNA, the CDR3 is TGCGCCAGCAGCTTGGGGGCGGGACTCACAGATACGCAGTATTTT.

V usage is TRBV18 and J usage is TRBJ2-5; 7 bases fit TRBD2. The CDR3 length is 17 residues. J lost 5 bases, V lost 3 bases, and 15 bases had no gene match. The germline gives CDR1 KGHSH, CDR2 LQKENI. CDR3 region: CASSPGSRDYLRETQYF. CDR3 coding DNA: TGTGCCAGCTCACCTGGTTCCCGGGACTACCTCCGGGAGACCCAGTACTTC.

This sequence joins TRBV16 and TRBJ2-3, with 7 bases matching TRBD2. Looked up from germline, CDR1 is KGHSY and CDR2 is FQNENV. The trim removed 2 bases at V and 0 bases at J, leaving 11 bases unmatched. The CDR3 spans 18 residues. The CDR3 reads CASSQPFVPSGSTDTQYF. The DNA of the CDR3 is TGTGCCAGCAGCCAACCCTTCGTTCCTAGCGGTAGCACAGATACGCAGTATTTT.

This clone was seen a single time. This sequence joins TRBV5-1 and TRBJ2-1, with 10 bases matching TRBD2. The ends lost 0 bases at V and 4 bases at J; junction bases unmatched: 4. This CDR3 has 16 amino acids. The germline gives CDR1 SGHRS, CDR2 YFSETQ. CDR3 region: CASSLAASGSYNEQFF. Written as DNA, the CDR3 is TGCGCCAGCAGCTTGGCGGCTAGCGGGAGTTACAATGAGCAGTTCTTC.

The rearrangement uses TRBV10-1 and TRBJ2-1; tentative D call: TRBD2 (5 bases). Germline CDR1 and CDR2: WNHNN and SYGVQD (reference sequence). V lost 3 bases, J lost 5 bases, and 8 bases lay in between. This CDR3 has 13 amino acids. CDR3 bases: TGCGCCAGCAGTGAAATAGCGAACAATGAGCAGTTCTTC. Protein sequence: CASSEIANNEQFF.

This chain uses TRBV2 with TRBJ2-1; tentatively, D is TRBD2 (7 bases). V gave up 8 bases and J gave up 5 bases, with 13 bases separating them. Germline assignment: CDR1 SNHLY and CDR2 FYNNEI. CDR3 size: 13 residues. CDR3 nucleotide sequence: TGTGCCAGCCTGACGGGGGGCCACAATGAGCAGTTCTTC. Its translation: CASLTGGHNEQFF.

The V call is TRBV6-5, the J call TRBJ2-7; weak D call: TRBD2 (5 bases). This CDR3 comprises 15 residues. Germline assignment: CDR1 MNHEY and CDR2 SVGAGI. The germline V and J ends were trimmed by 5 bases and 4 bases, with 18 bases remaining between them. In DNA form, the CDR3 reads TGTGCCAGCAGTCGAGACGGGAAGGGAATTTACGAGCAGTACTTC. Translating gives CASSRDGKGIYEQYF.

The chain couples TRBV4-1 to TRBJ1-5, with D hard to call. Germline V gives CDR1 MGHRA, CDR2 YSYEKL. The V end was cut by 3 bases, the J end by 0 bases, with 12 bases between. The CDR3 runs to 16 residues. The CDR3 DNA follows: TGCGCCAGCAGCCACCCCGGGGAAGCTAGCAATCAGCCCCAGCATTTT. Amino acids: CASSHPGEASNQPQHF.

The gene calls are TRBV6-1 and TRBJ2-7, with 9 bases lining up with TRBD1. The CDR3 has 15 residues. The germline gives CDR1 MNHNS, CDR2 SASEGT. The V segment lost 5 bases and the J segment 4 bases; nucleotides outside the gene matches: 9. The CDR3 here is CASSTGTGNFYEQYF. DNA of the CDR3: TGTGCCAGCAGTACCGGGACAGGGAATTTTTACGAGCAGTACTTC.

V is TRBV28 and J is TRBJ2-5, with 10 bases matching TRBD1. Germline CDR1 reads MDHEN; CDR2 reads SYDVKM. With V trimmed by 4 bases and J by 3 bases, 5 bases remained unmatched. The CDR3 has 15 amino acids. The CDR3 nucleotides read TGTGCCAGCAGTTCCTTCGGACAGGGGGAAGAGACCCAGTACTTC. Protein: CASSSFGQGEETQYF.

This clone appeared a few times. The chain joins TRBV4-1 to TRBJ2-7, with D unresolved. Between the trimmed V and J ends, which lost 1 base and 2 bases, there was a span of 12 bases. From germline, CDR1 is MGHRA and CDR2 YSYEKL. CDR3 size: 15 residues. The CDR3, as DNA: TGCGCCAGCAGCCAAGCTCAGGCAACCCCCTACGAGCAGTACTTC. This gives the protein CASSQAQATPYEQYF.

CDR3 in amino acids: CASRQKEPPGREIEETQYF. The CDR3, as DNA: TGTGCCAGCAGGCAAAAAGAACCGCCGGGGCGGGAGATCGAGGAGACCCAGTACTTC. V is TRBV9 and J is TRBJ2-5; TRBD2 matches at 7 bases. The CDR3 is made up of 19 amino acids. V shed 5 bases and J 5 bases; nucleotides not matched to a gene: 24. Germline V gene sequence: CDR1 SGDLS, CDR2 YYNGEE.